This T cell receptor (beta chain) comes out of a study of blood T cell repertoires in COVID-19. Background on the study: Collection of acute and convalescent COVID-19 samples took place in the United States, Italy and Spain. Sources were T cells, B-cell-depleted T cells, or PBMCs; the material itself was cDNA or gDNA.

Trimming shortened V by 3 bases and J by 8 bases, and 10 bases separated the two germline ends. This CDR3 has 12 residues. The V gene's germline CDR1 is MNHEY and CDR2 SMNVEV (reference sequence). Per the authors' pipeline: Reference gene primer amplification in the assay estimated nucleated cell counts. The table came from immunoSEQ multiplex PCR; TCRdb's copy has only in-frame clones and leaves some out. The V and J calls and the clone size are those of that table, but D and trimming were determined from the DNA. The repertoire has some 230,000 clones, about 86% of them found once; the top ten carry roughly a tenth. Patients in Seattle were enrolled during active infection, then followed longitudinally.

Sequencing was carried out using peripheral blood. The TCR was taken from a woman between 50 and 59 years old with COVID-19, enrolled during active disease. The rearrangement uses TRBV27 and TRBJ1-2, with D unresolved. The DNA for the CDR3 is TGTGCCAGCAGTTTGGTCCGCCGGGGCTACACCTTC. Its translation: CASSLVRRGYTF.